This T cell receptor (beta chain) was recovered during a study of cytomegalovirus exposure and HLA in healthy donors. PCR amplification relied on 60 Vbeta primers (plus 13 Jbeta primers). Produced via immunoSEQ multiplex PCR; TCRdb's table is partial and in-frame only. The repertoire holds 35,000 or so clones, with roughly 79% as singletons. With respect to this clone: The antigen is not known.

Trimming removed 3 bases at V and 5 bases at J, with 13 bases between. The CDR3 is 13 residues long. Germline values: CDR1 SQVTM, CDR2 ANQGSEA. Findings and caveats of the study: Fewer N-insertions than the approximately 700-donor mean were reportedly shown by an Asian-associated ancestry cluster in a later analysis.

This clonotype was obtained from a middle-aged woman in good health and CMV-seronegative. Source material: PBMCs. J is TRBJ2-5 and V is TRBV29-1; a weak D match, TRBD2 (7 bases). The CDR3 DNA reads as TGCAGCGTTGATCGGGGGGCCTTGGAGACCCAGTACTTC. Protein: CSVDRGALETQYF.